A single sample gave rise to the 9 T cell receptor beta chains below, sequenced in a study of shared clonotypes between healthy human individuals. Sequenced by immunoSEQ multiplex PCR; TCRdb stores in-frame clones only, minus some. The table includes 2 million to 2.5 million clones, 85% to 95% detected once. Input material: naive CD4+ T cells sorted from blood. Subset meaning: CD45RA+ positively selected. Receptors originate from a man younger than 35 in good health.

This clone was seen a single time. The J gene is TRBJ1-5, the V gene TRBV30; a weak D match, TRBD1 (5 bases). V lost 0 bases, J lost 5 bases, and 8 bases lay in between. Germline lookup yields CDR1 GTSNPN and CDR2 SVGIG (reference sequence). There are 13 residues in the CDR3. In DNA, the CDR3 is TGTGCCTGGAGTGTGGTGGGGGATCAGCCCCAGCATTTT. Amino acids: CAWSVVGDQPQHF.

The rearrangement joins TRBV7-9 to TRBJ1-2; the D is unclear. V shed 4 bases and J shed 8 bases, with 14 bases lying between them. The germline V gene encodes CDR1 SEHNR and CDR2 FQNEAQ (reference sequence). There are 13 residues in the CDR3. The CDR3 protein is CASSSRLGSGYTF. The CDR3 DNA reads TGTGCCAGCAGCTCCAGGCTTGGCTCGGGCTACACCTTC.

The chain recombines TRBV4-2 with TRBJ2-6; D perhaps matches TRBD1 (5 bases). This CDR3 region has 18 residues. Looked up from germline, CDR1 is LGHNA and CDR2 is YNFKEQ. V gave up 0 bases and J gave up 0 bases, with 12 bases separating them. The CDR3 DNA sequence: TGTGCCAGCAGCCAAGATCCCAGGGTGGACTCTGGGGCCAACGTCCTGACTTTC. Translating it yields CASSQDPRVDSGANVLTF.

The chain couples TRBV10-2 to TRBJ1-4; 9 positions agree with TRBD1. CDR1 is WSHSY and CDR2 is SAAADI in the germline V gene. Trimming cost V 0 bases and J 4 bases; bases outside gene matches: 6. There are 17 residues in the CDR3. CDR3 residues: CASSESDRGYHNEKLFF. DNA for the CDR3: TGCGCCAGCAGTGAGTCCGACAGGGGGTATCATAATGAAAAACTGTTTTTT.

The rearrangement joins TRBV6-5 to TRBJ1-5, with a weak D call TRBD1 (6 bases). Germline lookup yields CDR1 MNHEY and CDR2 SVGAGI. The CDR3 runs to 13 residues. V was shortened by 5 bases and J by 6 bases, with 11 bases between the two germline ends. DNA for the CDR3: TGTGCCAGCAGTCGTCAGGGGTCTCAGCCCCAGCATTTT. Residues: CASSRQGSQPQHF.

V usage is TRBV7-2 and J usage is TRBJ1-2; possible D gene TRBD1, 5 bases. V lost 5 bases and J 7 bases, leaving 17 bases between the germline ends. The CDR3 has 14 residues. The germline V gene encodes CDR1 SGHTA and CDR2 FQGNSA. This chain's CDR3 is CASSPGTRDGGYTF. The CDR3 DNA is TGTGCCAGCAGCCCCGGGACCCGGGACGGTGGCTACACCTTC.

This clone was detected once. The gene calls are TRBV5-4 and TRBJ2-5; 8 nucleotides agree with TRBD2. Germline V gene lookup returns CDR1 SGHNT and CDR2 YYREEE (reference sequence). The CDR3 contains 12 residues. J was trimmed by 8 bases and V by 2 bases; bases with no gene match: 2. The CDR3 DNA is TGTGCCAGCAGCTTACTAGCGGTCACCCAGTACTTC. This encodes CASSLLAVTQYF.

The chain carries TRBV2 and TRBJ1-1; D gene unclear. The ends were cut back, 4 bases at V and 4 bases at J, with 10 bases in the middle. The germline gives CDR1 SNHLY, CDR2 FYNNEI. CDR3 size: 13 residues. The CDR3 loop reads CASSVKGSTEAFF. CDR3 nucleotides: TGTGCCAGCAGTGTGAAGGGAAGCACTGAAGCTTTCTTT.

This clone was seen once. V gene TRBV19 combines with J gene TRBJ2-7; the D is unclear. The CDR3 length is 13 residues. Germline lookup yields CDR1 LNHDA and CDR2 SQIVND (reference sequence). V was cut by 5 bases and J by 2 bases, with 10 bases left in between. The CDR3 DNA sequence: TGTGCCAGTAGTGTCACGCGGACCTACGAGCAGTACTTC. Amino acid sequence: CASSVTRTYEQYF.